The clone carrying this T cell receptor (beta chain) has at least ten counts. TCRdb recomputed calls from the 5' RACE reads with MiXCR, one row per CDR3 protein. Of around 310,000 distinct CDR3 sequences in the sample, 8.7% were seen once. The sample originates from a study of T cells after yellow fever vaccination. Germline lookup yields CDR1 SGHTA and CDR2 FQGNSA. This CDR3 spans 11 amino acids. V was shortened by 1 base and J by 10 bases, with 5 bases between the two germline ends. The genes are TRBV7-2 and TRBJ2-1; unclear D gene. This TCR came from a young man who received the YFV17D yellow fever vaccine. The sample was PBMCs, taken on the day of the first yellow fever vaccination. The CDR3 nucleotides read TGTGCCAGCAGCTTAGTTGAAGAGCAGTTCTTC. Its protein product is CASSLVEEQFF.